This T cell receptor (beta chain) was sequenced in a study of shared clonotypes between healthy human individuals. Findings and limits, study-wide: Naive CD4 clonotype sharing across a few donors was 4% to 5%.

About this clone itself: Its antigen is not known.

Original handling: ImmunoSEQ output held junction-only sequences without quality scores, so filtering differed. Repertoires were generated with immunoSEQ multiplex PCR, while TCRdb's copy carries only in-frame clones and drops some. Clone size and V and J calls were adopted from that table, with D and trimming inferred from the DNA. The profile shows roughly 2.5 million clones, over 85% of them singletons. This CDR3 contains 16 residues. The germline V gene has CDR1 SGHAT and CDR2 FQNNGV. Trimming took off 3 bases at V and 0 bases at J, with 14 bases between the two ends. J is TRBJ1-2 and V is TRBV11-2; TRBD1 is a possible D gene (5 bases). The origin of this receptor is a man younger than 35 in good health. Sequenced material: naive CD4+ T cells sorted from blood. Specified subset: CD45RA+ positively selected. CDR3 protein: CASSLGPGKTNYGYTF. CDR3 in DNA: TGTGCCAGCAGCTTGGGGCCGGGAAAAACTAACTATGGCTACACCTTC.